This section outlines one TCR beta chain sequence together with its context. Its matching antigen is unknown. These data belong to a study of cytomegalovirus exposure and HLA in healthy donors. General study results and limits: According to a later analysis, donors in an Asian-associated ancestry cluster reportedly had fewer N-insertions than the 666-donor mean.

The study ran its PCR with 60 Vbeta and 13 Jbeta primers. Data came from immunoSEQ multiplex PCR; TCRdb stores just in-frame clones and leaves some out. The table includes 110,000 to 150,000 clones, 77% detected once. CDR1 is MNHEY and CDR2 is SMNVEV in the germline V gene (reference sequence). Trimming shortened V by 6 bases and J by 4 bases, and 15 bases separated the two germline ends. This CDR3 spans 14 amino acids. The receptor was derived from a male donor in good health and CMV-seronegative. The sequenced sample consisted of PBMCs. J is TRBJ1-1 and V is TRBV27; tentatively, D is TRBD1 (5 bases). In nucleotides, the CDR3 is TGTGCCAGCAGGGGGGGAGGGAGGGTCACTGAAGCTTTCTTT. Amino acid sequence: CASRGGGRVTEAFF.